This TCR beta chain was recorded in a study of shared clonotypes between healthy human individuals. Study at large: The study used three CD4 naive, three CD4 memory, two CD8 naive and one CD8 memory plate per donor.

Measured with immunoSEQ multiplex PCR; TCRdb has only the in-frame clones, and not every one. The sample includes under 1,900,000 clones, less than 99% seen only once; the top ten take approximately 0.4%. The TCR was taken from a man in his thirties or forties in good health. The sample comprised naive CD4+ T cells sorted from blood. Sample subset: CD45RA+ positively selected.

The CDR3 is CSASRHGEQYF. CDR3 in DNA: TGCAGTGCTAGTAGACATGGAGAGCAGTACTTC. The chain combines TRBV20-1 with TRBJ2-7; no clear D gene. V lost 3 bases, J lost 7 bases, and 10 bases lay in between. The CDR3 is made up of 11 amino acids. CDR1 is DFQATT and CDR2 is SNEGSKA in the germline V gene (reference sequence).